A single sample gave rise to the 26 T cell receptor beta chains below, sequenced in a study of T cells in Graves' hyperthyroidism and ophthalmopathy. Regions amplified from RNA transcripts were the TCR beta CDR3 regions. A first-round RT-PCR of the TCR CDR3 used the HTBI primer set. From the multiplex PCR reads, TCRdb called clonotypes with MiXCR, one entry per CDR3 protein. The sample holds around 400,000 distinct CDR3 sequences, roughly 25% seen once. The specimen sequenced was blood. Receptor source: a man aged 50 to 59 with Graves' hyperthyroidism.

This sequence joins TRBV5-1 and TRBJ2-1; D is ambiguous. Per the germline V gene, CDR1 is SGHRS and CDR2 is YFSETQ. This CDR3 has 11 residues. Trimming left V 3 bases short and J 8 bases short, with 6 bases between. The chain's CDR3 is CASSSIYEQFF. The CDR3 bases are TGCGCCAGCAGCTCTATTTATGAGCAGTTCTTC.

In this sample, this clonotype turned up many times. The V call is TRBV5-1, the J call TRBJ2-2; D is perhaps TRBD1 or TRBD2 (5 bases each). CDR3 length: 14 amino acids. The ends were cut back, 4 bases at V and 7 bases at J, with 14 bases in the middle. CDR1 is SGHRS, CDR2 YFSETQ, per germline. This chain's CDR3 is CASSVGPLNGELFF. The DNA of the CDR3 is TGCGCCAGCAGCGTGGGACCCCTTAACGGGGAGCTGTTTTTT.

In DNA form, the CDR3 reads TGTGCCAGCCGATGGACAGTTAACTATGGCTACACCTTC. This encodes CASRWTVNYGYTF. This chain connects TRBV2 to TRBJ1-2, with D possibly being TRBD1 (6 bases). Trimming cost V 8 bases and J 1 base, with 11 bases left between them. Germline values: CDR1 SNHLY, CDR2 FYNNEI. This CDR3 comprises 13 residues.

The genes are TRBV29-1 and TRBJ2-7; 7 positions agree with TRBD1. The CDR3 has 13 amino acids. CDR1 is SQVTM and CDR2 is ANQGSEA in the germline V gene. V lost 6 bases to trimming and J lost 2 bases; unmatched junction nucleotides: 7. This CDR3 is CSVRTGITYEQYF. CDR3 DNA: TGCAGCGTGCGGACAGGAATAACCTACGAGCAGTACTTC.

As regards this clonotype: Mismatch with germline at one junction end may stem from a read error. The chain has TRBV4-1 and TRBJ2-7, with 9 nucleotides matching TRBD1. This CDR3 region has 15 residues. Germline lookup yields CDR1 MGHRA and CDR2 YSYEKL. The chain's CDR3 is CASSQVDRGGREQYF. The CDR3 coding sequence is TGTGCCAGCAGCCAGGTAGACAGGGGGGGGCGCGAGCAGTACTTC.

This clonotype is judged large (0.1 to 1%). This chain connects TRBV4-1 to TRBJ2-7; perhaps TRBD2 as D (6 bases). Germline CDR1 reads MGHRA; CDR2 reads YSYEKL. The CDR3 is 16 amino acids. The V gene lost 0 bases and the J gene lost 1 base, with 13 bases spanning the gap. As DNA, the CDR3 is TGCGCCAGCAGCCAAGAAAACGGGAGCCCGTCCTACGAGCAGTACTTC. It yields the protein CASSQENGSPSYEQYF.

The table lists this clonotype with a few counts. The chain uses TRBV9 and TRBJ2-7; no clear D gene. V shed 0 bases and J shed 6 bases, with 19 bases lying between them. Germline V CDR1 and CDR2: SGDLS, YYNGEE. CDR3 length: 16 amino acids. CDR3 protein: CASSVVATAAPVEQYF. CDR3 nucleotides: TGTGCCAGCAGCGTAGTTGCAACAGCCGCCCCGGTCGAGCAGTACTTC.

The chain uses TRBV5-1 and TRBJ1-1; possible D gene TRBD1, 5 bases. CDR1 and CDR2 from the germline V gene are SGHRS and YFSETQ. The CDR3 sequence is 15 residues long. Trimming pared 0 bases from V and 5 bases from J, leaving 14 bases between. This CDR3 is CASSLELGRGTEAFF. CDR3 DNA: TGCGCCAGCAGCTTGGAATTGGGGCGGGGTACTGAAGCTTTCTTT.

Only a few counts were recorded for this clonotype. This sequence joins TRBV19 and TRBJ2-5; TRBD2 is a possible D gene (6 bases). V was shortened by 6 bases and J by 2 bases, with 19 bases between the two germline ends. The CDR3 runs 16 residues. CDR1 and CDR2 (germline): LNHDA, SQIVND (reference sequence). The CDR3 region has the DNA TGTGCCAGTAGGGTTGAGGGGACTTTGGAGCAAGAGACCCAGTACTTC. Its translation: CASRVEGTLEQETQYF.

This clonotype was found many times. The V gene is TRBV6-1, the J gene TRBJ1-2; D may be TRBD1 (5 bases). The V end was cut by 3 bases, the J end by 4 bases, with 6 bases between. In germline, CDR1 is MNHNS, CDR2 SASEGT. The CDR3 contains 12 residues. CDR3 sequence reads: CASSEDIYGYTF. CDR3 DNA sequence: TGTGCCAGCAGTGAGGACATCTATGGCTACACCTTC.

This sequence joins TRBV29-1 and TRBJ2-6; TRBD1 aligns across 11 bases. Germline V lookup: CDR1 SQVTM, CDR2 ANQGSEA. CDR3 length: 18 residues. V shed 6 bases, J shed 0 bases, and the junction held 10 bases outside the gene matches. CDR3 amino acids: CSVAGPGQGDSGANVLTF. The CDR3 DNA reads TGCAGCGTCGCCGGCCCGGGACAGGGGGACTCTGGGGCCAACGTCCTGACTTTC.

This clonotype was found a few times. This sequence joins TRBV27 and TRBJ2-1; 9 bases fit TRBD2. Germline V gene sequence: CDR1 MNHEY, CDR2 SMNVEV (reference sequence). V lost 7 bases and J lost 6; bases outside the gene matches: 10. The CDR3 is 15 residues long. Here the CDR3 reads CASKNTGLASNEQFF. DNA of the CDR3: TGTGCCAGCAAAAATACGGGACTAGCCTCCAATGAGCAGTTCTTC.

The chain joins TRBV6-1 to TRBJ1-2; 7 bases line up with TRBD1. Germline V gives CDR1 MNHNS, CDR2 SASEGT. J was trimmed by 3 bases and V by 8 bases; bases with no gene match: 6. The CDR3 is 13 residues long. The CDR3 bases are TGTGCCAGCGGGGGACAGACATACTATGGCTACACCTTC. It codes for CASGGQTYYGYTF.

This rearrangement joins TRBV5-1 to TRBJ2-6; D gene ambiguous. The length of the CDR3 is 15 residues. In germline, CDR1 is SGHRS, CDR2 YFSETQ. V lost 4 bases to trimming and J lost 0 bases, with 8 bases between them. CDR3 nucleotides: TGCGCCAGCAGCCTGACACGCTCTGGGGCCAACGTCCTGACTTTC. Protein sequence: CASSLTRSGANVLTF.

At least ten counts were recorded for this clonotype. The chain employs TRBV11-3 and TRBJ2-3; D is possibly TRBD1 (5 bases). The CDR3 sequence is 14 residues long. Germline lookup yields CDR1 SGHNT and CDR2 YENEEA. Trimming took off 2 bases at V and 0 bases at J, with 6 bases between the two ends. For the CDR3, the DNA is TGTGCCAGCAGCTTATCAGGGAGCACAGATACGCAGTATTTT. This codes for CASSLSGSTDTQYF.

On this clonotype: The junction and the germline gene differ at one end; a read error may be behind it. CDR3 sequence: CASSQGSMNTEASF. The CDR3 DNA reads as TGTGCCAGCAGCCAGGGCTCTATGAACACTGAAGCTTCCTTT. The chain couples TRBV3-1 to TRBJ1-1; no definite D call. The length of the CDR3 is 14 residues. Germline V lookup: CDR1 LGHDT, CDR2 YNNKEL (reference sequence).

The chain combines TRBV2 with TRBJ1-2, with a tentative D call TRBD1 (6 bases). Between the trimmed V and J ends, which lost 3 bases and 5 bases, there was a span of 13 bases. CDR3 length: 14 amino acids. CDR1 is SNHLY, CDR2 FYNNEI, per germline. The CDR3 sequence is CASSEEGTNYGYTF. The CDR3 bases are TGTGCCAGCAGTGAGGAAGGGACAAATTATGGCTACACCTTC.

In its sample, this clonotype was seen a few times. This could be a read error, since a much larger clone is one nucleotide away. V is TRBV24-1 and J is TRBJ2-2; TRBD2 aligns across 11 bases. This CDR3 is 18 amino acids long. Germline V lookup: CDR1 KGHDR, CDR2 SFDVKD. V trimming: 4 bases; J trimming: 0 bases; junction bases outside the gene matches: 6. In nucleotides, the CDR3 is TGTGCCACCAGTGACCTGGGTAGCGGGAGGGCGAACACCGGGGAGCTGTTTTTT. Protein product: CATSDLGSGRANTGELFF.

V usage is TRBV5-1 and J usage is TRBJ2-4; perhaps TRBD2 as D (6 bases). The CDR3 length is 17 residues. CDR1 is SGHRS, CDR2 YFSETQ, per germline. The V end lost 3 bases, the J end lost 0 bases, and 16 bases lay between the germline ends. The CDR3 region is CASSSEGQGRAKNIQYF. The CDR3 DNA is TGCGCCAGCAGCTCGGAGGGGCAGGGAAGAGCCAAAAACATTCAGTACTTC. The whole variable domain, filled in from reference TRBV5-1 and TRBJ2-4, reads KAGVTQTPRYLIKTRGQQVTLSCSPISGHRSVSWYQQTPGQGLQFLFEYFSETQRNKGNFPGRFSGRQFSNSRSEMNVSTLELGDSALYLCASSSEGQGRAKNIQYFGAGTRLSVL.

CDR3 amino acids: CASTLRGRALYQETQYF. CDR3 nucleotides: TGTGCCAGCACCCTCCGCGGGAGGGCCCTATACCAAGAGACCCAGTACTTC. The chain is built from TRBV28 and TRBJ2-5; 9 positions match TRBD2. The CDR3 is 17 residues long. J gave up 0 bases and V 7 bases, and 12 bases lay outside the gene matches. The germline gives CDR1 MDHEN, CDR2 SYDVKM. Full variable domain (outside the CDR3, taken from reference TRBV28 and TRBJ2-5): DVKVTQSSRYLVKRTGEKVFLECVQDMDHENMFWYRQDPGLGLRLIYFSYDVKMKEKGDIPEGYSVSREKKERFSLILESASTNQTSMYLCASTLRGRALYQETQYFGPGTRLLVL.

This clonotype was seen ten or more times. The chain recombines TRBV9 with TRBJ1-1, with 9 bases lining up with TRBD1. The germline V gene encodes CDR1 SGDLS and CDR2 YYNGEE. With V trimmed by 3 bases and J by 12 bases, 6 bases remained unmatched. CDR3 length: 12 residues. CDR3 sequence reads: CASSATGGKPFF. In DNA form, the CDR3 reads TGTGCCAGCAGCGCCACAGGGGGCAAGCCTTTCTTT.

This chain links TRBV7-6 with TRBJ1-1; 9 nucleotides agree with TRBD1. The junction had 4 bases not matched to a gene; V was cut back by 3 bases and J by 5 bases. The CDR3 consists of 14 residues. The germline gives CDR1 SGHVS, CDR2 FNYEAQ. The CDR3 DNA sequence: TGTGCCAGCAGCTTGACAGGGGGTAGGACTGAAGCTTTCTTT. Amino acid sequence: CASSLTGGRTEAFF. The whole variable domain, filled in from reference TRBV7-6 and TRBJ1-1, reads GAGVSQSPRYKVTKRGQDVALRCDPISGHVSLYWYRQALGQGPEFLTYFNYEAQQDKSGLPNDRFSAERPEGSISTLTIQRTEQRDSAMYRCASSLTGGRTEAFFGQGTRLTVV.

The chain has TRBV3-1 and TRBJ2-1, with TRBD1 matching over 8 bases. Looked up from germline, CDR1 is LGHDT and CDR2 is YNNKEL (reference sequence). The CDR3 is 14 amino acids. V shed 3 bases and J 2 bases; nucleotides not matched to a gene: 0. CDR3 protein: CASSQTGAYNEQFF. DNA for the CDR3: TGTGCCAGCAGCCAGACAGGGGCCTACAATGAGCAGTTCTTC.

This chain joins TRBV13 and TRBJ1-2; D call uncertain. Deletions cut 5 bases from V and 7 bases from J, with 11 bases between. CDR1 PRHDT and CDR2 FYEKMQ come from the germline V gene (reference sequence). CDR3 length: 12 residues. The CDR3 sequence: CASSQRSSGYTF. DNA for the CDR3: TGTGCCAGCAGCCAGAGGAGCTCTGGCTACACCTTC.

The rearrangement uses TRBV6-2 or TRBV6-3 and TRBJ2-1; TRBD2 aligns across 8 bases. Germline CDR1 reads MNHEY; CDR2 reads SVGEGT. The CDR3 loop spans 16 amino acids. Unmatched junction bases numbered 10, after V lost 5 bases and J lost 4 bases. CDR3 sequence (DNA): TGTGCCAGCAGTCCTCCGGAGACTAGCGCGTACAATGAGCAGTTCTTC. Residues: CASSPPETSAYNEQFF.

This chain joins TRBV20-1 and TRBJ2-7; D remains ambiguous. The CDR3 covers 13 residues. V lost 2 bases and J 2 bases, leaving 10 bases between the germline ends. Germline assignment: CDR1 DFQATT and CDR2 SNEGSKA (reference sequence). CDR3 bases: TGCAGTGCTAGAACTGGGCGCCCCTACGAGCAGTACTTC. Translating it yields CSARTGRPYEQYF.